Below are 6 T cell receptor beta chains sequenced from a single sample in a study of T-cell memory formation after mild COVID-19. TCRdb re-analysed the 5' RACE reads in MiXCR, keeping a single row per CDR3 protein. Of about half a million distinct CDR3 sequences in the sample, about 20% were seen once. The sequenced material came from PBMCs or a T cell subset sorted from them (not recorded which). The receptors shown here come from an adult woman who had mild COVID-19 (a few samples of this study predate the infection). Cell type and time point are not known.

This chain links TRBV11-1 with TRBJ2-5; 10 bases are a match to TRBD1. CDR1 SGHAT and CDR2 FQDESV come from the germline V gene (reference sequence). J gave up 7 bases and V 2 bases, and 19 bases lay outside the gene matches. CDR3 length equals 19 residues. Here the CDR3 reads CASSLIRTGGPPTEGTQYF. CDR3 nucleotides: TGTGCCAGCAGCTTAATCCGGACAGGGGGGCCACCAACAGAAGGGACCCAGTACTTC.

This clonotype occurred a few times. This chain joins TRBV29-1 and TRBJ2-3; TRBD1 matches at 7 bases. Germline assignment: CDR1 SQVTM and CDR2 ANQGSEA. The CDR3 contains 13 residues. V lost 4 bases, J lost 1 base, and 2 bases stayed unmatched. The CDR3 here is CSVGQGGTDTQYF. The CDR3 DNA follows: TGCAGCGTTGGCCAGGGGGGCACAGATACGCAGTATTTT.

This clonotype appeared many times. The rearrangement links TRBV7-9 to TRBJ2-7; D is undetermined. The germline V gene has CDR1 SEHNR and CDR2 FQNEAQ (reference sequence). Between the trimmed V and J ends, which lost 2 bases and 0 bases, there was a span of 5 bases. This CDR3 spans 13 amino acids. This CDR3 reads CASSLTLSYEQYF. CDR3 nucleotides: TGTGCCAGCAGCTTAACCCTCTCCTACGAGCAGTACTTC.

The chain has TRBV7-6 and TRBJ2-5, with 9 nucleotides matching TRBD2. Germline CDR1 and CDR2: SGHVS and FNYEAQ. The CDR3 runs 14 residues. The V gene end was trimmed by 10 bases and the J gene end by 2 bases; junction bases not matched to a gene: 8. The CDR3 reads CATTAGGLQETQYF. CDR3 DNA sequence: TGTGCCACCACTGCGGGGGGGCTACAAGAGACCCAGTACTTC.

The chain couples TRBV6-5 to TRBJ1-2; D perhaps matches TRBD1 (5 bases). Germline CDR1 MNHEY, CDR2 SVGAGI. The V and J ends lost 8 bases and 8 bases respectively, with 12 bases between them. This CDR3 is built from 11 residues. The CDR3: CASARAGGYTF. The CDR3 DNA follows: TGTGCCAGCGCCAGGGCGGGGGGCTACACCTTC.

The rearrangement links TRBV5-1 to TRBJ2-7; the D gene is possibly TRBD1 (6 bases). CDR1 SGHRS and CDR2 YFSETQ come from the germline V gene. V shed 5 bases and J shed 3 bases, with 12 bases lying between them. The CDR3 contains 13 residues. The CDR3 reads CASSPGHNYEQYF. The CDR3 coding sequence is TGCGCCAGCAGTCCGGGACACAACTACGAGCAGTACTTC.